The next 12 T cell receptor beta chains were all read from a single sample in a study of blood T cell repertoires in COVID-19. TCRdb keeps only in-frame clones here, not all; method: immunoSEQ multiplex PCR. The table lists some 310,000 clones, around 90% of them singletons, with less than 3.5% in the top ten. Sequencing was carried out using peripheral blood. The receptors shown here come from a woman in her twenties or thirties with COVID-19, enrolled during active disease.

The V call is TRBV12-3 or TRBV12-4, the J call TRBJ1-1, with no clear D. V lost 5 bases, J lost 1 base, and 5 bases lay in between. The CDR3 has 12 residues. The CDR3 nucleotides read TGTGCCAGCAGTCCCAAGAACACTGAAGCTTTCTTT. Residues: CASSPKNTEAFF.

This sequence joins TRBV28 and TRBJ1-1; 10 bases align to TRBD1. Germline assignment: CDR1 MDHEN and CDR2 SYDVKM. Germline trimming cut 4 bases from V and 5 bases from J; bases unmatched to any gene: 7. The CDR3 spans 15 residues. CDR3 protein: CASSSSDRGWTEAFF. For the CDR3, the DNA is TGTGCCAGCAGTTCCTCGGACAGGGGGTGGACTGAAGCTTTCTTT.

The chain employs TRBV5-6 and TRBJ1-1; D possibly corresponds to TRBD1 (5 bases). The CDR3 is 18 residues long. Germline V gives CDR1 SGHDT, CDR2 YYEEEE. Trimming shortened V by 1 base and J by 0 bases, and 19 bases separated the two germline ends. CDR3 nucleotides: TGTGCCAGCAGCTTGACCTCCCTCCCCGGGACTCTGAACACTGAAGCTTTCTTT. Residues: CASSLTSLPGTLNTEAFF.

J is TRBJ1-5 and V is TRBV27; 7 nucleotides match TRBD1. With 5 bases clipped from V and 7 bases from J, the junction kept 5 bases outside the gene matches. The CDR3 is 13 amino acids. The germline V gene has CDR1 MNHEY and CDR2 SMNVEV (reference sequence). The CDR3 DNA follows: TGTGCCAGCAGTGACAGGGTCGGCCAGCCCCAGCATTTT. Residues: CASSDRVGQPQHF.

The J gene is TRBJ2-3, the V gene TRBV7-3, with TRBD2 matching over 8 bases. J gave up 3 bases and V 5 bases, and 10 bases lay outside the gene matches. The germline V gene has CDR1 SGHTA and CDR2 FQGTGA. The CDR3 spans 16 residues. CDR3 DNA: TGTGCCAGCAGCCAGAGAGCGGGAGCAATGACAGATACGCAGTATTTT. It yields the protein CASSQRAGAMTDTQYF.

The rearrangement uses TRBV6-1 and TRBJ2-3; tentatively, D is TRBD2 (6 bases). V shed 1 base and J shed 2 bases, with 13 bases lying between them. This CDR3 contains 16 residues. Germline V lookup: CDR1 MNHNS, CDR2 SASEGT. CDR3 nucleotide sequence: TGTGCCAGCAGTGAAGGACTGGGGGGTTTCACAGATACGCAGTATTTT. It yields the protein CASSEGLGGFTDTQYF.

Here the CDR3 reads CASSLASVTGGRDTQYF. CDR3 nucleotide sequence: TGTGCCAGCAGTTTAGCTAGTGTGACAGGGGGGAGAGATACGCAGTATTTT. V is TRBV28 and J is TRBJ2-3; the match to TRBD1 covers 9 bases. The CDR3 runs 17 residues. Trimming at V came to 2 bases and at J to 5 bases, leaving 11 bases not matched to a gene. Germline V gene lookup returns CDR1 MDHEN and CDR2 SYDVKM.

The chain uses TRBV5-1 and TRBJ1-3; possibly TRBD1 for D (5 bases). Germline CDR1 is SGHRS and CDR2 is YFSETQ. CDR3 length equals 15 residues. The germline V and J ends were trimmed by 4 bases and 0 bases, with 11 bases remaining between them. The CDR3, as DNA: TGCGCCAGCAGCCGGGGGGTTAGCTCTGGAAACACCATATATTTT. Translation: CASSRGVSSGNTIYF.

This rearrangement joins TRBV2 to TRBJ1-1; 7 bases are shared with TRBD1. Germline CDR1 reads SNHLY; CDR2 reads FYNNEI. This CDR3 region has 14 residues. V lost 6 bases, J lost 0 bases, and 4 bases stayed unmatched. The CDR3 sequence: CASRPDRLNTEAFF. The DNA for the CDR3 is TGTGCCAGCAGGCCGGACAGGCTGAACACTGAAGCTTTCTTT.

The gene calls are TRBV7-6 and TRBJ2-7, with D unresolved. Germline CDR1 is SGHVS and CDR2 is FNYEAQ. V was shortened by 1 base and J by 1 base, with 8 bases between the two germline ends. The CDR3 runs to 14 residues. The CDR3 spells CASSLVAGSYEQYF. The CDR3, as DNA: TGTGCCAGCAGCTTAGTTGCAGGTTCCTACGAGCAGTACTTC.

V usage is TRBV27 and J usage is TRBJ1-2, with TRBD1 matching over 11 bases. Germline loops: CDR1 MNHEY, CDR2 SMNVEV (reference sequence). The trim removed 8 bases at V and 6 bases at J, leaving 2 bases unmatched. This CDR3 region has 12 residues. The DNA for the CDR3 is TGTGCCAGCGGACAGGGGGCAGATGGCTACACCTTC. Amino acids: CASGQGADGYTF.

This chain joins TRBV10-3 and TRBJ2-5; 10 bases line up with TRBD2. V lost 2 bases and J lost 2; bases outside the gene matches: 8. CDR1 and CDR2 from the germline V gene are ENHRY and SYGVKD. This CDR3 has 17 amino acids. The CDR3 DNA reads TGTGCCATCAGTGAGGGGGCTAGCGGGAGACCGCAAGAGACCCAGTACTTC. It encodes CAISEGASGRPQETQYF.